A selection of T cell receptor beta chains follows, all from one sample in a study of blood T cell repertoires in COVID-19. The assay was immunoSEQ multiplex PCR, and TCRdb's table has in-frame clones only and misses some. Of 100,000 to 150,000 clones listed, 79% are singletons. The specimen sequenced was peripheral blood. These receptors came from a man aged 40-55 years with active or convalescent COVID-19. Each CDR3 is given with its conserved first and last residue.

V gene	J gene	CDR3 protein
TRBV18	TRBJ2-7	CASSPPGLASPYEQYF
TRBV11-3	TRBJ1-1	CASSLDAAGGTEAFF
TRBV5-1	TRBJ1-6	CASSPGQGNRSPLHF
TRBV27	TRBJ2-7	CASSLAPGQGFGAYEQYF
TRBV5-4	TRBJ2-2	CASTLAGSGELFF
TRBV11-2	TRBJ2-1	CASSLDNIRRGAYNEQFF
TRBV25-1	TRBJ1-1	CASRRGGTQMNTEAFF
TRBV29-1	TRBJ2-5	CSVDIIETQYF
TRBV7-6	TRBJ2-7	CASSFAGQGVYEQYF
TRBV30	TRBJ1-3	CAWSVGGGVVTIYF
TRBV2	TRBJ2-7	CASSVGGYEQYF
TRBV3-1/TRBV3-2	TRBJ1-1	CASRSTENTEAFF
TRBV11-3	TRBJ1-1	CASSLADRGNTEAFF
TRBV29-1	TRBJ1-2	CSVTQGLDGYTF
TRBV19	TRBJ2-7	CASRSALKGSSYEQYF
TRBV6-1	TRBJ1-2	CASSETGVNYGYTF
TRBV9	TRBJ2-3	CASSVTGTSTDTQYF
TRBV19	TRBJ1-1	CASSPRQGNPPTEAFF
TRBV4-1	TRBJ1-1	CASSQDYRAEAFF
TRBV4-1	TRBJ2-1	CASSQDRDFEQFF
TRBV11-1	TRBJ2-2	CASSLASASTGELFF
TRBV9	TRBJ1-2	CASSGTTGDDGYTF